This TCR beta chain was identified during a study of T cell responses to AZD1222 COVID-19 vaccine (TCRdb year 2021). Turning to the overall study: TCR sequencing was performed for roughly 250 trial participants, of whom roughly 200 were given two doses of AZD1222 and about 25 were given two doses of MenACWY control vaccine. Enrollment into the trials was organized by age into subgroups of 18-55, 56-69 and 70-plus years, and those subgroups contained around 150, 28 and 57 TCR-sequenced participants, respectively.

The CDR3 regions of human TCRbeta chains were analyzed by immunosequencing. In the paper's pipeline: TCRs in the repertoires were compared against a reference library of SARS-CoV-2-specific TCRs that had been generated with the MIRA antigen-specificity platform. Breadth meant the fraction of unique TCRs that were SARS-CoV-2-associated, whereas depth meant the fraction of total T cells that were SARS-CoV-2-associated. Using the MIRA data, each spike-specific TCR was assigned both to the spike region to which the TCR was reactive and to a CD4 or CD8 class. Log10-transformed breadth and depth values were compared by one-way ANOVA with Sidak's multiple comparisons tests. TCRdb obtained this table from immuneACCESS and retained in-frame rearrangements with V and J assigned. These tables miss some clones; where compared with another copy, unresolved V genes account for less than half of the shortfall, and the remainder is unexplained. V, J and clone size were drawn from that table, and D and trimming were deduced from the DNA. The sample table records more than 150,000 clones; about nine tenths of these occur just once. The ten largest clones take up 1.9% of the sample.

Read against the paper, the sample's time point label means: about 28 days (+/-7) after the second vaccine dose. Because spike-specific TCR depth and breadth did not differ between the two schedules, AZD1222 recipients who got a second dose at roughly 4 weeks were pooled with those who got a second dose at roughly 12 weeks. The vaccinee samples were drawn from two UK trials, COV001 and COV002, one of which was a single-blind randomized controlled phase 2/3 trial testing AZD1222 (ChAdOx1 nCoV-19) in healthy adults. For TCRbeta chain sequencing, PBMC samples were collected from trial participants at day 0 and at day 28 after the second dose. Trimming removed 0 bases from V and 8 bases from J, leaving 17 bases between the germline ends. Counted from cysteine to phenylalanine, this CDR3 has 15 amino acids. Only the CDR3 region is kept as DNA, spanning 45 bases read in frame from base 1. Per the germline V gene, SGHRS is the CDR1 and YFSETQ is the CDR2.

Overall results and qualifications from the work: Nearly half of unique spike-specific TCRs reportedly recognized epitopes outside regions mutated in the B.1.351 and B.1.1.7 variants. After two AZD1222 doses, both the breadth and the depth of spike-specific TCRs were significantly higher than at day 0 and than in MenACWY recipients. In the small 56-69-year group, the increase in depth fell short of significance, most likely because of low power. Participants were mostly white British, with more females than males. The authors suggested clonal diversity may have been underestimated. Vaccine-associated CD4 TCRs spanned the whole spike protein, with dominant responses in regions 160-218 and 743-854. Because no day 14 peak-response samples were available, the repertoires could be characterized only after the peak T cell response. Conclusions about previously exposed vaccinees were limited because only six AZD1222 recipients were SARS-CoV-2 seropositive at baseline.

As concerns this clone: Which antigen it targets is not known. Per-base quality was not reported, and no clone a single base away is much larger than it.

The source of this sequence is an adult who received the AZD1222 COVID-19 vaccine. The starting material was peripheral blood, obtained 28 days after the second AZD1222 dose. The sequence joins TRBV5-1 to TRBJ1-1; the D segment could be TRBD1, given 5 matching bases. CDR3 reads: CASSLEGSGQSEAFF. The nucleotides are TGCGCCAGCAGCTTGGAGGGGTCCGGGCAATCCGAAGCTTTCTTT.